The 32 T cell receptor beta chains listed next were all sequenced from one sample in a study of T cell repertoires in cytomegalovirus infection. For these TCRs, the target antigens are not known. TCRdb reprocessed the reads via MiXCR and lists one record per CDR3 protein. The sample carries about 68,000 distinct CDR3 sequences, about 22% recorded once. Input material: PBMCs, sequenced either directly or after in vitro stimulation (not recorded which). The receptors come from a human donor in good health (CMV status not recorded). Some clones in this sample may be carry-over from other donors' samples.

This clonotype was seen repeatedly, ten times or more. The rearrangement joins TRBV6-6 to TRBJ1-2; D is uncertain. The germline V gene encodes CDR1 MNHNY and CDR2 SVGAGI (reference sequence). The CDR3 is 17 amino acids. Between the trimmed V and J ends, which lost 0 bases and 4 bases, there was a span of 18 bases. CDR3 coding DNA: TGTGCCAGCAGTTACTCGATATCGGGCAGCTACTCCTATGGCTACACCTTC. Its translation is CASSYSISGSYSYGYTF.

This clonotype was detected only a few times. This rearrangement joins TRBV4-1 to TRBJ2-1; 11 nucleotides align to TRBD2. J gave up 7 bases and V 1 base, and 6 bases lay outside the gene matches. CDR1 is MGHRA and CDR2 is YSYEKL in the germline V gene. The CDR3 is 16 residues long. CDR3 sequence (DNA): TGCGCCAGCAGCCAAGGGACTAGCGGGTCCCTAAATGAGCAGTTCTTC. Residues: CASSQGTSGSLNEQFF.

This clonotype was recorded many times. The chain combines TRBV7-9 with TRBJ2-7; the match to TRBD1 covers 9 bases. Germline CDR1 reads SEHNR; CDR2 reads FQNEAQ (reference sequence). The V gene end was trimmed by 0 bases and the J gene end by 3 bases; junction bases not matched to a gene: 6. This CDR3 spans 16 amino acids. CDR3 loop: CASSLAWGTGRYEQYF. CDR3 nucleotide sequence: TGTGCCAGCAGCTTAGCGTGGGGGACAGGGCGCTACGAGCAGTACTTC.

V gene TRBV19 combines with J gene TRBJ2-1, with unresolved D. Between the trimmed V and J ends, which lost 3 bases and 7 bases, there was a span of 10 bases. Germline assignment: CDR1 LNHDA and CDR2 SQIVND (reference sequence). The length of the CDR3 is 13 residues. In DNA, the CDR3 is TGTGCCAGTAGTATCTTGGCTCGTAATGAGCAGTTCTTC. Translated, it gives CASSILARNEQFF.

The rearrangement uses TRBV6-1 and TRBJ2-1; 9 positions match TRBD2. After removal of 5 bases from V and 5 bases from J, the junction contained 4 bases not matched to a gene. The CDR3 extends over 14 amino acids. From germline, CDR1 is MNHNS and CDR2 SASEGT. For the CDR3, the DNA is TGTGCCAGCAGTCTAGCGGGATTACACAATGAGCAGTTCTTC. This encodes CASSLAGLHNEQFF.

The rearrangement uses TRBV7-2 and TRBJ2-4, with unresolved D. The V and J ends lost 6 bases and 2 bases respectively, with 11 bases between them. Germline CDR1 SGHTA, CDR2 FQGNSA. This CDR3 is 14 amino acids long. CDR3 region: CASSSRVSKNIQYF. The CDR3 coding sequence is TGTGCCAGCAGTTCACGGGTCTCCAAAAACATTCAGTACTTC.

This clonotype occurred many times. The V and J genes are TRBV7-2 and TRBJ2-3; D possibly corresponds to TRBD2 (6 bases). The CDR3 runs 14 residues. V gave up 6 bases and J gave up 4 bases, with 14 bases separating them. Germline CDR1 and CDR2: SGHTA and FQGNSA. The CDR3 region has the DNA TGTGCCAGCAGATCCGGGACTCTCGCAGATACGCAGTATTTT. It encodes CASRSGTLADTQYF.

This clonotype showed up just a few times. J is TRBJ2-5 and V is TRBV4-1; D not certain. Trimming shortened V by 4 bases and J by 4 bases, and 10 bases separated the two germline ends. Germline V lookup: CDR1 MGHRA, CDR2 YSYEKL. The CDR3 is 13 amino acids. CDR3 coding DNA: TGCGCCAGCAGCCGGGTGGACGGAGAGACCCAGTACTTC. It translates to CASSRVDGETQYF.

The chain joins TRBV7-3 to TRBJ1-5; D uncertain. V lost 0 bases and J 4 bases, leaving 4 bases between the germline ends. CDR3 length: 13 amino acids. Germline CDR1 is SGHTA and CDR2 is FQGTGA. The CDR3 reads CASSLTFNQPQHF. The CDR3 DNA is TGTGCCAGCAGCTTAACCTTTAATCAGCCCCAGCATTTT. Together with reference TRBV7-3 and TRBJ1-5, the CDR3 gives the full variable domain: GAGVSQTPSNKVTEKGKYVELRCDPISGHTALYWYRQSLGQGPEFLIYFQGTGAADDSGLPNDRFFAVRPEGSVSTLKIQRTERGDSAVYLCASSLTFNQPQHFGDGTRLSIL.

The CDR3 reads CSAGQAGNTIYF. CDR3 in DNA: TGCAGCGCAGGACAGGCGGGAAACACCATATATTTT. The V gene is TRBV29-1, the J gene TRBJ1-3; 7 bases map to TRBD1. The CDR3 totals 12 residues. V lost 7 bases to trimming and J lost 4 bases; unmatched junction nucleotides: 4. Looked up from germline, CDR1 is SQVTM and CDR2 is ANQGSEA. Filled out from reference TRBV29-1 and TRBJ1-3, the complete variable domain reads SAVISQKPSRDICQRGTSLTIQCQVDSQVTMMFWYRQQPGQSLTLIATANQGSEATYESGFVIDKFPISRPNLTFSTLTVSNMSPEDSSIYLCSAGQAGNTIYFGEGSWLTVV.

This chain links TRBV6-2 or TRBV6-3 with TRBJ1-1; 7 bases are a match to TRBD1. Germline CDR1 is MNHEY and CDR2 is SVGEGT. This CDR3 has 13 residues. V lost 11 bases, J lost 5 bases, and 11 bases stayed unmatched. The DNA of the CDR3 is TGTGCCTTGGGATCCCCCAGGGGGACTGAAGCTTTCTTT. Translated: CALGSPRGTEAFF.

The rearrangement uses TRBV4-3 and TRBJ1-2; D not certain. Germline V gives CDR1 LGHNA, CDR2 YSLEER. The CDR3 runs 15 residues. V was shortened by 0 bases and J by 4 bases, with 12 bases between the two germline ends. The CDR3 coding sequence is TGCGCCAGCAGCCAAGAAGAACGGCAGACCTATGGCTACACCTTC. It translates to CASSQEERQTYGYTF.

Many counts were recorded for this clonotype. The chain employs TRBV25-1 and TRBJ1-3; D possibly corresponds to TRBD1 (5 bases). V was clipped by 5 bases and J by 1 base, with 21 bases between them. CDR1 and CDR2 (germline): MGHDK, SYGVNS. The CDR3 length is 18 residues. CDR3: CASSLNSPGTVSGNTIYF. The CDR3 DNA sequence: TGTGCCAGCAGTCTAAATTCCCCCGGGACGGTGTCTGGAAACACCATATATTTT. The whole variable domain, remainder taken from reference TRBV25-1 and TRBJ1-3, is EADIYQTPRYLVIGTGKKITLECSQTMGHDKMYWYQQDPGMELHLIHYSYGVNSTEKGDLSSESTVSRIRTEHFPLTLESARPSHTSQYLCASSLNSPGTVSGNTIYFGEGSWLTVV.

This clonotype appeared many times. The J gene is TRBJ2-1, the V gene TRBV11-2; 10 positions agree with TRBD2. Germline CDR1 SGHAT, CDR2 FQNNGV. V lost 3 bases, J lost 6 bases, and 11 bases stayed unmatched. The CDR3 spans 17 residues. The CDR3 is CASSLSGRGFKGNEQFF. The CDR3 region has the DNA TGTGCCAGCAGCTTGAGCGGGAGGGGGTTTAAGGGCAATGAGCAGTTCTTC. The full variable domain, rest sourced from reference TRBV11-2 and TRBJ2-1, is EAGVAQSPRYKIIEKRQSVAFWCNPISGHATLYWYQQILGQGPKLLIQFQNNGVVDDSQLPKDRFSAERLKGVDSTLKIQPAKLEDSAVYLCASSLSGRGFKGNEQFFGPGTRLTVL.

A few counts support this clonotype. The rearrangement links TRBV20-1 to TRBJ2-1; tentative D call: TRBD1 (5 bases). CDR3 length: 17 amino acids. Between the trimmed V and J ends, which lost 0 bases and 7 bases, there was a span of 22 bases. Germline lookup yields CDR1 DFQATT and CDR2 SNEGSKA (reference sequence). DNA for the CDR3: TGCAGTGCTAGAGATCCTTCAAGGGGTTCGGTGGAGAATGAGCAGTTCTTC. Its translation is CSARDPSRGSVENEQFF.

The V call is TRBV7-4, the J call TRBJ2-1; D possibly uses TRBD1 or TRBD2 (5 bases each). This CDR3 has 14 amino acids. Trimming removed 4 bases from V and 5 bases from J, with 12 bases in between. Germline values: CDR1 SGHVT, CDR2 SQSDAQ. CDR3 in amino acids: CASSSGTLDNEQFF. In DNA form, the CDR3 reads TGTGCCAGCAGCTCGGGGACCCTGGACAATGAGCAGTTCTTC.

This clonotype has just a few counts. The chain carries TRBV18 and TRBJ2-1; 7 bases line up with TRBD1. The CDR3 covers 14 residues. Trimming cost V 4 bases and J 5 bases; bases outside gene matches: 5. Germline V lookup: CDR1 KGHSH, CDR2 LQKENI. CDR3 residues: CASSRRDSNNEQFF. CDR3 nucleotide sequence: TGTGCCAGCTCACGCCGGGACAGCAACAATGAGCAGTTCTTC.

The chain has TRBV19 and TRBJ2-2; possible D gene TRBD1, 6 bases. The germline V gene encodes CDR1 LNHDA and CDR2 SQIVND (reference sequence). Trimming pared 4 bases from V and 1 base from J, leaving 10 bases between. The length of the CDR3 is 15 residues. The CDR3 loop reads CASSKGQRNTGELFF. The CDR3 DNA follows: TGTGCCAGTAGTAAGGGACAACGGAACACCGGGGAGCTGTTTTTT.

This chain links TRBV2 with TRBJ1-2; 7 positions agree with TRBD1. Per germline, CDR1 SNHLY and CDR2 FYNNEI. Trimming removed 6 bases from V and 4 bases from J; junction bases left unmatched: 11. The CDR3 has 15 residues. This CDR3 reads CASRVQGIFGYGYTF. The CDR3 DNA follows: TGTGCCAGCAGGGTACAGGGGATCTTTGGCTATGGCTACACCTTC. The full variable domain, completed using reference TRBV2 and TRBJ1-2, is EPEVTQTPSHQVTQMGQEVILRCVPISNHLYFYWYRQILGQKVEFLVSFYNNEISEKSEIFDDQFSVERPDGSNFTLKIRSTKLEDSAMYFCASRVQGIFGYGYTFGSGTRLTVV.

Concerning this clonotype: One end of the junction is discordant with germline, which a read error may explain. This chain uses TRBV5-5 with TRBJ2-5; 9 nucleotides agree with TRBD1. This CDR3 has 9 residues. Germline CDR1 SGHKS, CDR2 YYEKEE (reference sequence). DNA of the CDR3: TGTGCCAGCAGGGACAGGGGTAAATTC. It specifies CASRDRGKF.

The rearrangement links TRBV7-2 to TRBJ2-5, with D hard to call. Germline CDR1 SGHTA, CDR2 FQGNSA. Trimming removed 1 base from V and 3 bases from J, with 9 bases in between. The CDR3 contains 14 residues. CDR3 sequence (DNA): TGTGCCAGCAGCTTAGGGCGAGGAGAAGAGACCCAGTACTTC. It is translated as CASSLGRGEETQYF.

There are a few counts of this clonotype. J is TRBJ2-2 and V is TRBV6-2 or TRBV6-3, with 10 bases matching TRBD1. The CDR3 length is 16 residues. V lost 7 bases to trimming and J lost 6 bases; unmatched junction nucleotides: 11. The germline CDR1 and CDR2 sequences are MNHEY and SVGEGT. For the CDR3, the DNA is TGTGCCAGCACATACCGGGACAGGGGAGTTCCCGGGGAGCTGTTTTTT. Translated: CASTYRDRGVPGELFF.

This chain uses TRBV27 with TRBJ2-1; D perhaps matches TRBD2 (6 bases). This CDR3 spans 11 amino acids. With 8 bases removed from V and 9 bases from J, the gap between germline ends came to 11 bases. Germline CDR1 MNHEY, CDR2 SMNVEV (reference sequence). CDR3 sequence (DNA): TGTGCCAGCGGACTACTCCTTGAGCAGTTCTTC. This translates into CASGLLLEQFF.

At least ten counts were recorded for this clonotype. The J gene is TRBJ2-5, the V gene TRBV7-2, with 11 nucleotides matching TRBD2. Germline V gene data show CDR1 as SGHTA and CDR2 as FQGNSA. V lost 3 bases to trimming and J lost 3 bases; unmatched junction nucleotides: 0. This CDR3 comprises 14 residues. CDR3 nucleotides: TGTGCCAGCAGCTTGGGACTAGCGGAAGAGACCCAGTACTTC. It translates to CASSLGLAEETQYF.

The table lists this clonotype with many counts. The rearrangement links TRBV7-8 to TRBJ2-5, with a weak D call TRBD1 (6 bases). Germline CDR1 is SGHVS and CDR2 is FQNEAQ. CDR3 length equals 14 residues. V lost 5 bases and J 1 base, leaving 11 bases between the germline ends. This CDR3 reads CASSVGQFQETQYF. The DNA of the CDR3 is TGTGCCAGCAGCGTCGGACAGTTCCAAGAGACCCAGTACTTC.

The V gene is TRBV7-9, the J gene TRBJ1-1, with D maybe TRBD1 (6 bases). The V gene's germline CDR1 is SEHNR and CDR2 FQNEAQ (reference sequence). V was trimmed by 1 base and J by 1 base, leaving 7 bases between them. The CDR3 sequence is 14 residues long. CDR3 sequence: CASSLETGNTEAFF. CDR3 coding DNA: TGTGCCAGCAGCTTAGAGACAGGGAACACTGAAGCTTTCTTT.

A few counts support this clonotype. This chain joins TRBV10-3 and TRBJ2-1, with a possible D match to TRBD2 (6 bases). This CDR3 has 14 amino acids. Germline CDR1 is ENHRY and CDR2 is SYGVKD. CDR3 bases: TGTGCTGCATCAGGTGGACTAAACGACAATGAGCAGTTCTTC. It is translated as CAASGGLNDNEQFF.

This clonotype was detected ten times or more. This chain connects TRBV6-1 to TRBJ2-7, with 9 bases lining up with TRBD2. V shed 1 base and J 5 bases; nucleotides not matched to a gene: 6. This CDR3 spans 15 amino acids. Germline CDR1 and CDR2: MNHNS and SASEGT. This chain's CDR3 is CASSEGYSGSHEQYF. DNA for the CDR3: TGTGCCAGCAGTGAAGGATATAGCGGGAGTCACGAGCAGTACTTC.

This clonotype has just a few counts. The chain joins TRBV28 to TRBJ2-4; no clear D. CDR3 length: 14 amino acids. In germline, CDR1 is MDHEN, CDR2 SYDVKM. Trimming removed 8 bases at V and 2 bases at J, with 13 bases between. CDR3 nucleotides: TGTGCCAGCGGGCGTTCCGGGTCCAAAAACATTCAGTACTTC. Its translation: CASGRSGSKNIQYF.

This clonotype has a handful of counts. V gene TRBV6-2 or TRBV6-3 combines with J gene TRBJ1-2; 7 nucleotides align to TRBD1. Germline loops: CDR1 MNHEY, CDR2 SVGEGT. Trimming removed 0 bases from V and 5 bases from J; junction bases left unmatched: 3. The CDR3 extends over 14 amino acids. The CDR3 bases are TGTGCCAGCAGTTACTCGGGACAGACTTATGGCTACACCTTC. Translation gives CASSYSGQTYGYTF.

The V gene is TRBV7-2, the J gene TRBJ2-4; a possible D gene is TRBD2 (6 bases). V lost 5 bases and J 8 bases, leaving 19 bases between the germline ends. CDR3 length: 15 residues. Looked up from germline, CDR1 is SGHTA and CDR2 is FQGNSA. DNA of the CDR3: TGTGCCAGCAGCCTAGTAACGTCTAGCGTAGACATTCAGTACTTC. Translation: CASSLVTSSVDIQYF.

The chain combines TRBV27 with TRBJ1-1; 9 nucleotides line up with TRBD1. This CDR3 contains 15 residues. Trimming at V came to 2 bases and at J to 4 bases, leaving 5 bases not matched to a gene. The V gene's germline CDR1 is MNHEY and CDR2 SMNVEV (reference sequence). The CDR3 sequence is CASSLQQGAVTEAFF. CDR3 nucleotide sequence: TGTGCCAGCAGTTTACAACAGGGGGCCGTCACTGAAGCTTTCTTT.